The rows below give T cell receptor beta chains drawn from one sample of a study of blood T cell repertoires in COVID-19. Produced via immunoSEQ multiplex PCR; TCRdb's table is partial and in-frame only. Counted here are 300,000 to 450,000 clones, roughly 85% occurring once; the ten biggest clones make up around 3.4%. What was sequenced was peripheral blood. Source of these receptors: a woman between 18 and 30 years old with acute or convalescent COVID-19. CDR3s include the opening cysteine and the closing phenylalanine or tryptophan. Fields, in order: CDR3 protein, CDR3 length, V gene, clone size. Expanded clones get a size class; other rows say once, few or many, or leave the size out.

cdr3_aa: CASSPRSGVARRATNEKLFF
cdr3_length: 20
v_call: TRBV18
clone_size: once

cdr3_aa: CATSREGTGRTGELFF
cdr3_length: 16
v_call: TRBV15
clone_size: .

cdr3_aa: CASRFRAGGENTEAFF
cdr3_length: 16
v_call: TRBV5-1
clone_size: once

cdr3_aa: CASSFEQGGMPQHF
cdr3_length: 14
v_call: TRBV5-5
clone_size: few

cdr3_aa: CASSRQGLATEAFF
cdr3_length: 14
v_call: TRBV28
clone_size: once

cdr3_aa: CASSQVSATPYEQYF
cdr3_length: 15
v_call: TRBV4-1
clone_size: .

cdr3_aa: CASSVRDRADSPLHF
cdr3_length: 15
v_call: TRBV9
clone_size: .

cdr3_aa: CATSDAGTGGQETQYF
cdr3_length: 16
v_call: TRBV24-1
clone_size: few

cdr3_aa: CATASNDGQGIETQYF
cdr3_length: 16
v_call: TRBV24-1
clone_size: .

cdr3_aa: CASSWSRGELSPLHF
cdr3_length: 15
v_call: TRBV5-8
clone_size: .

cdr3_aa: CASSRTDSYEQYF
cdr3_length: 13
v_call: TRBV6-5
clone_size: .

cdr3_aa: CAWSSGQGTQF
cdr3_length: 11
v_call: TRBV30
clone_size: .

cdr3_aa: CASSPGTGRETQYF
cdr3_length: 14
v_call: TRBV5-6
clone_size: .

cdr3_aa: CSVEAGGYGYTF
cdr3_length: 12
v_call: TRBV29-1
clone_size: few

cdr3_aa: CASRDTGGAGYGYTF
cdr3_length: 15
v_call: TRBV10-2
clone_size: .

cdr3_aa: CASSGGVSSYEQYF
cdr3_length: 14
v_call: TRBV18
clone_size: .

cdr3_aa: CASSFGERVDGYTF
cdr3_length: 14
v_call: TRBV13
clone_size: once

cdr3_aa: CAWKDRRSYEQYF
cdr3_length: 13
v_call: TRBV30
clone_size: .

cdr3_aa: CASSLIGYEQYF
cdr3_length: 12
v_call: TRBV12-3/TRBV12-4
clone_size: .

cdr3_aa: CASSGDSHLGTDTQYF
cdr3_length: 16
v_call: TRBV7-3
clone_size: .

cdr3_aa: CTSSPQTSGLLLAKNIQYF
cdr3_length: 19
v_call: TRBV1
clone_size: .

cdr3_aa: CASSFWGDRGYEQYF
cdr3_length: 15
v_call: TRBV28
clone_size: .

cdr3_aa: CAIVREGPGDTQYF
cdr3_length: 14
v_call: TRBV10-3
clone_size: .

cdr3_aa: CASKPGGNQPQHF
cdr3_length: 13
v_call: TRBV19
clone_size: .

cdr3_aa: CASSPARGGNTIYF
cdr3_length: 14
v_call: TRBV18
clone_size: once

cdr3_aa: CASSAGQVQNIQYF
cdr3_length: 14
v_call: TRBV5-8
clone_size: .

cdr3_aa: CASSKLQGNQPQHF
cdr3_length: 14
v_call: TRBV21-1
clone_size: many

cdr3_aa: CASSLQPNNEKLFF
cdr3_length: 14
v_call: TRBV7-9
clone_size: .

cdr3_aa: CASIPGGGHQPQHF
cdr3_length: 14
v_call: TRBV28
clone_size: .

cdr3_aa: CASREGRDSGNTIYF
cdr3_length: 15
v_call: TRBV2
clone_size: .

cdr3_aa: CASSPRLGSVTQYF
cdr3_length: 14
v_call: TRBV5-1
clone_size: .

cdr3_aa: CSVNPGTTSSGELFF
cdr3_length: 15
v_call: TRBV29-1
clone_size: .

cdr3_aa: CASSALTTGGLDGYTF
cdr3_length: 16
v_call: TRBV21-1
clone_size: .

cdr3_aa: CASSLGLNTEAFF
cdr3_length: 13
v_call: TRBV28
clone_size: .

cdr3_aa: CASSNTGGTEAFF
cdr3_length: 13
v_call: TRBV5-1
clone_size: .